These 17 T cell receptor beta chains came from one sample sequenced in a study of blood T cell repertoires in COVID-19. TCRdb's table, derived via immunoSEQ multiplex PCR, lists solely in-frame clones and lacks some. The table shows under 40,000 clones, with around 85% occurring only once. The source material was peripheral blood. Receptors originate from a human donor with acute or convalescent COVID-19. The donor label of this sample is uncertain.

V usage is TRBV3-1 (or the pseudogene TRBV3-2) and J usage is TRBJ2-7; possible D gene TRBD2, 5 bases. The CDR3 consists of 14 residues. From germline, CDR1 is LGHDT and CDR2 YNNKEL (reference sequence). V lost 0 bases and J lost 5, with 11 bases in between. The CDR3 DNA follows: TGTGCCAGCAGCCAAGACCGACTCGGGGACGAGCAGTACTTC. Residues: CASSQDRLGDEQYF.

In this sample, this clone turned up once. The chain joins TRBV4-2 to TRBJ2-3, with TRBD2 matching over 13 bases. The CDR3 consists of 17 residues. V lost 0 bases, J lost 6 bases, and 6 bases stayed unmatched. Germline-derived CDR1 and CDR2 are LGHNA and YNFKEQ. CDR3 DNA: TGTGCCAGCAGCCAAGATGATTCGACTAGCGGGAGGGATACGCAGTATTTT. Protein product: CASSQDDSTSGRDTQYF.

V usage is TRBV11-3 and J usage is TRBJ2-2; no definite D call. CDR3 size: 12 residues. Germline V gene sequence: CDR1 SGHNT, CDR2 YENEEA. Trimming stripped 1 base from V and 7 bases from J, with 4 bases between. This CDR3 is CASSLGVGELFF. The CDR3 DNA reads TGTGCCAGCAGCTTAGGAGTCGGGGAGCTGTTTTTT.

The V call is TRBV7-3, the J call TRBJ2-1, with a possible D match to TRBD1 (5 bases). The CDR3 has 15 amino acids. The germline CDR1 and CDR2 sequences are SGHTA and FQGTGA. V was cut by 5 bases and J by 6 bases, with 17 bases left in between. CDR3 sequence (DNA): TGTGCCAGCAGCCTAGGGGCTAGTTTAAGCAATGAGCAGTTCTTC. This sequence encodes CASSLGASLSNEQFF.

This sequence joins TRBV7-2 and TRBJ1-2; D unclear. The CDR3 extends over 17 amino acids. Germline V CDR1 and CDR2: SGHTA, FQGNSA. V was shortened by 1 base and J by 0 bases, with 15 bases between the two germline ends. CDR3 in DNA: TGTGCCAGCAGCTTAGAACAGACGGGAATATCTAACTATGGCTACACCTTC. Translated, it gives CASSLEQTGISNYGYTF.

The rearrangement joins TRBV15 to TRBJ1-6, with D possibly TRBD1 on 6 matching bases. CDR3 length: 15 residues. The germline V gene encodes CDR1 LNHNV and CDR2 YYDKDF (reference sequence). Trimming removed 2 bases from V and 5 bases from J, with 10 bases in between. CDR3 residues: CATSRRTEHNSPLHF. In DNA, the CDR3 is TGTGCCACCAGCAGAAGGACAGAACATAATTCACCCCTCCACTTT.

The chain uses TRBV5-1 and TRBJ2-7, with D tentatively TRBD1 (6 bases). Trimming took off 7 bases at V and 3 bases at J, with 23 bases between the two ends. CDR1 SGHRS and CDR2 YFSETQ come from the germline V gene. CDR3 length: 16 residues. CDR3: CASLNNHRDTIYEQYF. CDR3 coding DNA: TGCGCCAGCTTAAATAACCACCGGGACACAATCTACGAGCAGTACTTC.

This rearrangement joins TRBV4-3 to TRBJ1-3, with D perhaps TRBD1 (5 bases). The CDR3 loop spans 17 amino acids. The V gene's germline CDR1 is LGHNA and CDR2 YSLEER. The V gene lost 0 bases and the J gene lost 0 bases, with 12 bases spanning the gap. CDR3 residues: CASSQDQGGYSGNTIYF. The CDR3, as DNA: TGCGCCAGCAGCCAAGATCAGGGAGGCTACTCTGGAAACACCATATATTTT.

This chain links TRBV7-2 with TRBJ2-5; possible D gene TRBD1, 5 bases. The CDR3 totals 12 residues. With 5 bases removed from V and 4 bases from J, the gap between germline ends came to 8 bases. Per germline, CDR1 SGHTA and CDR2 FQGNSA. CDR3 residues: CASSRDRETQYF. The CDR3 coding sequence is TGTGCCAGCAGCCGCGACAGAGAGACCCAGTACTTC.

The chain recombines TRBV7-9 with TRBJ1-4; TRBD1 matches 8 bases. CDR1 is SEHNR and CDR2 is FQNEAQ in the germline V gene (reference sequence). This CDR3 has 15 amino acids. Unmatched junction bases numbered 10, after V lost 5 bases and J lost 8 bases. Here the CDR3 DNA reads TGTGCCAGCAGCACCGGGACAGGTGACTTGGAAAAACTGTTTTTT. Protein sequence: CASSTGTGDLEKLFF.

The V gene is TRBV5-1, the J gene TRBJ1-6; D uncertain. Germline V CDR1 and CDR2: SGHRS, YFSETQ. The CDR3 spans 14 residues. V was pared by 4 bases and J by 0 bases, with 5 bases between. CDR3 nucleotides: TGCGCCAGCAGCCCCGGCTCCTATAATTCACCCCTCCACTTT. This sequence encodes CASSPGSYNSPLHF.

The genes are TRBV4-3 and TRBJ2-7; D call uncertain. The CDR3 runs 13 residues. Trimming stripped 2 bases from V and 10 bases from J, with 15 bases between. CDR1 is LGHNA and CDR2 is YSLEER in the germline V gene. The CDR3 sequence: CASSQRLGLVQYF. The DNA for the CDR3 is TGCGCCAGCAGCCAAAGGTTGGGTCTAGTTCAGTACTTC.

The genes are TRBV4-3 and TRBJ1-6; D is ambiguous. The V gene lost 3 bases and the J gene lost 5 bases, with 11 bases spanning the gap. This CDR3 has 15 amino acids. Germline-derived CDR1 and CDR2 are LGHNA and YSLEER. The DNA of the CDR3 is TGCGCCAGCAGCCAGGCGCCTCTAGATAATTCACCCCTCCACTTT. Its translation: CASSQAPLDNSPLHF.

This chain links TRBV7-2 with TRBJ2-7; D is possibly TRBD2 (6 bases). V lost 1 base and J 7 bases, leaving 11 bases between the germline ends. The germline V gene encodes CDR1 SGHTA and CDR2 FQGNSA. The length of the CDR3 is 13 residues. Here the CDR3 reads CASSLGPLAEQYF. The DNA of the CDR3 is TGTGCCAGCAGCTTAGGTCCGCTAGCGGAGCAGTACTTC.

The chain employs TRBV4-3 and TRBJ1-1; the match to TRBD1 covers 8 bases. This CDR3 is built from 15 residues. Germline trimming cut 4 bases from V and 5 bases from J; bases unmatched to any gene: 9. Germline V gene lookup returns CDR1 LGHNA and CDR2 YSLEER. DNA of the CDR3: TGCGCCAGCAGCCCCATGGCAGGACAGGGAACTGAAGCTTTCTTT. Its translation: CASSPMAGQGTEAFF.

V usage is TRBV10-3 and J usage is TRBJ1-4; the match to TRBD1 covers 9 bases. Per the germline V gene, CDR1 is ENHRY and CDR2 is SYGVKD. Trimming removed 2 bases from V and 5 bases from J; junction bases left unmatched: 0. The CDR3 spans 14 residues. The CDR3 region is CAISEDRGNEKLFF. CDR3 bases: TGTGCCATCAGTGAGGACAGGGGGAATGAAAAACTGTTTTTT.

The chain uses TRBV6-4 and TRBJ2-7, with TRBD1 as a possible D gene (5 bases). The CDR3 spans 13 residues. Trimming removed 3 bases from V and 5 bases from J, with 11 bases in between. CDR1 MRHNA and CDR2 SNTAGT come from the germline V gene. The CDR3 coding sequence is TGTGCCAGCAGTGAATTAGCAGGGAACGAGCAGTACTTC. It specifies CASSELAGNEQYF.